This TCR beta chain stems from a study of CD8+ T cells in alopecia areata. Study context: Treated patients were given oral tofacitinib, which was dosed at 5 to 10 mg twice daily. It was 6 to 18 months of tofacitinib, and then there were 6 months off drug.

Treatment of the sample: oral pan-JAK inhibitor, 5-10 mg twice daily. The sample holds a few counts of this clone. Its specificity is unknown. With 1 base removed from V and 2 bases from J, the gap between germline ends came to 9 bases. This CDR3 contains 14 residues. In germline, CDR1 is SGHAT, CDR2 FQNNGV. Study results and caveats: While patients received tofacitinib, many expanded lesional clones remained present in scalp and blood. Scalp clonality and expanded CD8+ clones among the top 100 showed significant decreases with tofacitinib.

In each case, RNA was isolated and then reverse transcribed into cDNA as the sequencing template. Using immunoSEQ multiplex PCR, the repertoire was profiled, and TCRdb retains in-frame clones only, with some absent. The sample lists over 150,000 clones, approximately 56% occurring once. The chain combines TRBV11-2 with TRBJ2-7; D not resolved. The sequencing used CD4+ T cells sorted from blood, collected at week 4, from a patient treated with tofacitinib. The sequence came from a human donor with alopecia areata. The CDR3, as DNA: TGTGCCAGCAGCTTAGCGGCGGCCACCTACGAGCAGTACTTC. Its translation is CASSLAAATYEQYF. Combining the CDR3 with reference TRBV11-2 and TRBJ2-7 gives the whole variable domain EAGVAQSPRYKIIEKRQSVAFWCNPISGHATLYWYQQILGQGPKLLIQFQNNGVVDDSQLPKDRFSAERLKGVDSTLKIQPAKLEDSAVYLCASSLAAATYEQYFGPGTRLTVT.